Below are 6 T cell receptor beta chains sequenced from a single sample in a study of identical twins. TCRdb fed the 5' RACE reads into MiXCR, producing one record per CDR3 protein. The table has 500,000 to 600,000 distinct CDR3 sequences, about 20% seen once; the top ten hold about 0.99%. Separately, the same data were catalogued under a study of T cells expressing NK-cell markers.

Source material: CD4+ T cells sorted from blood. The origin of the receptors is a woman aged 18 to 35 in good health.

This clonotype was observed a few times. J is TRBJ1-2 and V is TRBV12-3 or TRBV12-4; 7 nucleotides match TRBD1. The CDR3 extends over 12 amino acids. V was clipped by 6 bases and J by 4 bases; unmatched bases: 2. The CDR3 bases are TGTGCCAGCAGGACAGGGTTCTATGGCTACACCTTC. Translation gives CASRTGFYGYTF.

The chain is built from TRBV6-5 and TRBJ2-5, with 8 bases lining up with TRBD2. V dropped 2 bases and J dropped 9; count of bases not matched to a gene: 2. Germline CDR1 is MNHEY and CDR2 is SVGAGI. The CDR3 spans 12 residues. As DNA, the CDR3 is TGTGCCAGCAGTTACCCGGGAGGGGCCCAGTACTTC. This codes for CASSYPGGAQYF.

The CDR3 loop reads CASSHGTGSSYNEQFF. DNA of the CDR3: TGTGCCAGCAGTCACGGGACAGGTAGCTCCTACAATGAGCAGTTCTTC. V usage is TRBV27 and J usage is TRBJ2-1; TRBD1 matches 8 bases. Germline CDR1 reads MNHEY; CDR2 reads SMNVEV (reference sequence). The CDR3 length is 16 residues. J was trimmed by 0 bases and V by 5 bases; bases with no gene match: 6.

This clonotype was seen only a few times. This chain links TRBV29-1 with TRBJ2-1, with TRBD2 matching over 7 bases. This CDR3 comprises 14 residues. The germline gives CDR1 SQVTM, CDR2 ANQGSEA. J was trimmed by 7 bases and V by 5 bases; bases with no gene match: 11. In DNA, the CDR3 is TGCAGCGTTATCCGTGCGGGGGTCAGGAATGAGCAGTTCTTC. Translation gives CSVIRAGVRNEQFF.

The chain is built from TRBV6-1 and TRBJ2-2, with TRBD1 identical over 8 bases. This CDR3 spans 14 amino acids. Germline lookup yields CDR1 MNHNS and CDR2 SASEGT. J gave up 6 bases and V 6 bases, and 6 bases lay outside the gene matches. CDR3 sequence reads: CASRTGANPGELFF. The CDR3 nucleotides read TGTGCCAGCAGGACAGGGGCGAATCCCGGGGAGCTGTTTTTT.

The sample holds a few counts of this clonotype. This chain connects TRBV27 to TRBJ1-1; D not certain. Germline V CDR1 and CDR2: MNHEY, SMNVEV (reference sequence). CDR3 length: 13 residues. V shed 8 bases and J shed 5 bases, with 15 bases lying between them. The CDR3 DNA is TGTGCCAGCTATAGAAGTGGAGGGACTGAAGCTTTCTTT. Its translation is CASYRSGGTEAFF.